A selection of T cell receptor beta chains follows, all from one sample in a study of CD8+CD57+ T cells in acquired aplastic anemia. A single record per CDR3 protein comes from TCRdb applying MiXCR to the reads. Among 150,000 to 200,000 distinct CDR3 sequences listed, around 48% were seen once. The sequenced sample was sorted CD4+, CD8+, or CD8+CD57+ T cells (not recorded which) from PBMCs. The receptors were gathered from a human donor with aplastic anemia. Both conserved end residues are part of each CDR3. The D gene is left open where the match is weak. Where a row states a size, it is once, few, many or the class of an expanded clone; other rows omit it.

D: -; J: TRBJ1-2; V: TRBV29-1; size: -; DNA: TGCAGCGTTACCGGGAGCTATGGCTACACCTTC; CDR3: CSVTGSYGYTF
D: TRBD1; J: TRBJ2-2; V: TRBV7-9; size: many; DNA: TGTGCCCACAGGGGGGTTACCGGGGAGCTGTTTTTT; CDR3: CAHRGVTGELFF
D: -; J: TRBJ2-1; V: TRBV11-2; size: many; DNA: TGTGCCAGCAGCTTAGTGGGCAGCCCCGAAGGGCAGTTCTTC; CDR3: CASSLVGSPEGQFF
D: -; J: TRBJ1-1; V: TRBV19; size: once; DNA: TGTGCCAGTAGTCCGGCGGACGGGTTGAACACTGAAGCTTTCTTT; CDR3: CASSPADGLNTEAFF
D: -; J: TRBJ1-1; V: TRBV30; size: -; DNA: TGTGTCTGGAGTACAGGACCGCTTGAAGCTTTCTTT; CDR3: CVWSTGPLEAFF
D: -; J: TRBJ2-7; V: TRBV15; size: -; DNA: TGTGCCACCGGTCCCGGGTTATCCTACGAGCAGTACTTC; CDR3: CATGPGLSYEQYF
D: -; J: TRBJ1-2; V: TRBV24-1; size: -; DNA: TGTGCCACCAGTGGGGAGGGCCTCTATGGCTACACCTTC; CDR3: CATSGEGLYGYTF
D: -; J: TRBJ1-5; V: TRBV15; size: -; DNA: TGTGCCACCAGCAGAGATCCTTTTTTAGGTGGAGGGCAGCCCCAGCATTTT; CDR3: CATSRDPFLGGGQPQHF
D: TRBD1; J: TRBJ1-5; V: TRBV2; size: -; DNA: TGTGCCAGCAGTGAACAGGGGGAAGCTCAGCCCCAGCATTTT; CDR3: CASSEQGEAQPQHF
D: -; J: TRBJ1-2; V: TRBV29-1; size: few; DNA: TGCAGCGCCGGGTCGCAGCAGGCTTTCTCTAACTATGGCTACACCTTC; CDR3: CSAGSQQAFSNYGYTF
D: TRBD1; J: TRBJ2-7; V: TRBV29-1; size: once; DNA: TGCAGCGTTCCAGGGACAGAATCCTACGAGCAGTACTTC; CDR3: CSVPGTESYEQYF
D: -; J: TRBJ1-1; V: TRBV28; size: many; DNA: TGTGCCAGCAGTCTACTAGTCATGAACACTGAAGCTTTCTTT; CDR3: CASSLLVMNTEAFF
D: TRBD1; J: TRBJ1-4; V: TRBV5-1; size: -; DNA: TGCGCCAGCAGCTGGACACAGGGGTACTCTGAAAAACTGTTTTTT; CDR3: CASSWTQGYSEKLFF
D: -; J: TRBJ1-6; V: TRBV19; size: -; DNA: TGTGCCAGTAGTATAGGGTTATATTCACCCCTCCACTTT; CDR3: CASSIGLYSPLHF